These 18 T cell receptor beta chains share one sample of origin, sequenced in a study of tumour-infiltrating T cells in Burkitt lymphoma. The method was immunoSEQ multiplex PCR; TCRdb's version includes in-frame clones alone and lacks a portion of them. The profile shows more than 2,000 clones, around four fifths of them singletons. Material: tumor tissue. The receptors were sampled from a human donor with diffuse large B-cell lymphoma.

The CDR3 nucleotides are TGTGCCAGCAGCGTAGTGCCACAAGAGACCCAGTACTTC. The encoded protein is CASSVVPQETQYF. The chain recombines TRBV9 with TRBJ2-5; D is unclear. V was trimmed by 0 bases and J by 2 bases, leaving 5 bases between them. The CDR3 extends over 13 amino acids. Germline V lookup: CDR1 SGDLS, CDR2 YYNGEE.

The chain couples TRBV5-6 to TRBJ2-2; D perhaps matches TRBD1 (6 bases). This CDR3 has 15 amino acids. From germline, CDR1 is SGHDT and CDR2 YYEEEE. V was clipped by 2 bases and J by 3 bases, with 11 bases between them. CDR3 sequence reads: CASSLKGVYTGELFF. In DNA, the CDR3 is TGTGCCAGCAGCTTAAAGGGGGTCTACACCGGGGAGCTGTTTTTT.

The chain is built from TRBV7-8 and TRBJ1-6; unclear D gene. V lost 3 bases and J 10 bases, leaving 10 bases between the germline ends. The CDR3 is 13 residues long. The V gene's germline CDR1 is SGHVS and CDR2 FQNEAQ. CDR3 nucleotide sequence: TGTGCCAGCAGCTTCAAAACGGAGTCACCCCTCCACTTT. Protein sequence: CASSFKTESPLHF.

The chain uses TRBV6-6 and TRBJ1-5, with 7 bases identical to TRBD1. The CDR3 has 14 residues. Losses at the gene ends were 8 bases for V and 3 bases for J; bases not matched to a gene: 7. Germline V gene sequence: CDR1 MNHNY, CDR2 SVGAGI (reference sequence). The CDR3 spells CASEGGDPNQPQHF. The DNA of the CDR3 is TGTGCCAGCGAAGGGGGCGACCCCAATCAGCCCCAGCATTTT.

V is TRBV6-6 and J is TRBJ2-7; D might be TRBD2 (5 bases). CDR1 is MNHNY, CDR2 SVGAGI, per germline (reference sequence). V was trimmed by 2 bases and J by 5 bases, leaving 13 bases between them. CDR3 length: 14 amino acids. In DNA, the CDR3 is TGTGCCAGCAGTTACGATCCAGGACTGGACGAGCAGTACTTC. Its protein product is CASSYDPGLDEQYF.

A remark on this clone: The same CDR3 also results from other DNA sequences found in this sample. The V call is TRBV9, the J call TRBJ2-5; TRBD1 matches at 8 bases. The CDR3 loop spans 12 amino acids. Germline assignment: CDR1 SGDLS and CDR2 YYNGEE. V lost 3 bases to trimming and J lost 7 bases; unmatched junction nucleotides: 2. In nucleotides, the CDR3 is TGTGCCAGCAGCGCAGGGACAGGGACCCAGTACTTC. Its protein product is CASSAGTGTQYF.

CDR3 DNA: TGCGCCAGCAGCTTGGCGGCTAGCGGCACAGATACGCAGTATTTT. Its translation: CASSLAASGTDTQYF. The chain uses TRBV5-1 and TRBJ2-3; D is perhaps TRBD2 (6 bases). The V and J ends lost 0 bases and 1 base respectively, with 9 bases between them. The CDR3 covers 15 residues. In germline, CDR1 is SGHRS, CDR2 YFSETQ.

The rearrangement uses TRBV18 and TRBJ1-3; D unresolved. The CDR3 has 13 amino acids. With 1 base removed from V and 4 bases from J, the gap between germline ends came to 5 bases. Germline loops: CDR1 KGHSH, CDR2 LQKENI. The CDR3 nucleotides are TGTGCCAGCTCACCACAGGAGGGAAACACCATATATTTT. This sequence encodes CASSPQEGNTIYF.

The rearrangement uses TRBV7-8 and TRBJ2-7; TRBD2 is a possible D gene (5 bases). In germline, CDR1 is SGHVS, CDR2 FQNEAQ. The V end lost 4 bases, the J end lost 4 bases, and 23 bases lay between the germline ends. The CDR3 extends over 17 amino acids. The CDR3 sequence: CASSSNRPGIQPYEQYF. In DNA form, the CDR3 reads TGTGCCAGCAGCTCCAACCGACCCGGGATACAACCTTACGAGCAGTACTTC. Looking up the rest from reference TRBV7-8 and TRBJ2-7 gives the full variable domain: GAGVSQSPRYKVAKRGQDVALRCDPISGHVSLFWYQQALGQGPEFLTYFQNEAQLDKSGLPSDRFFAERPEGSVSTLKIQRTQQEDSAVYLCASSSNRPGIQPYEQYFGPGTRLTVT.

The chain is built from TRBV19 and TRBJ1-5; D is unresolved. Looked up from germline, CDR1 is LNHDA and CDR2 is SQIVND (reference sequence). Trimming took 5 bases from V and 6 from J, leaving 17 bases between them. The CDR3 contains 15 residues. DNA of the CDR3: TGTGCCAGTAGTCTCGGGTCTCAGTCACGTCAGCCCCAGCATTTT. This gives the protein CASSLGSQSRQPQHF.

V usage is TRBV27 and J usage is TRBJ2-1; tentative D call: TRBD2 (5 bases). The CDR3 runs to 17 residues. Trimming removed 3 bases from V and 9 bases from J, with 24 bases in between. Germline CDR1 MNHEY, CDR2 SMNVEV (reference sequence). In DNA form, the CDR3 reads TGTGCCAGCAGTTTGGTTATGGCGACCGACCTCGGGGTTGAGCAGTTCTTC. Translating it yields CASSLVMATDLGVEQFF.

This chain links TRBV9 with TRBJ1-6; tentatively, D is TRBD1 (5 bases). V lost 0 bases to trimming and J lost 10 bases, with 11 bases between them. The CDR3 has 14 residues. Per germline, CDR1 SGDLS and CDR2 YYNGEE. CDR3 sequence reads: CASSVAGRESPLHF. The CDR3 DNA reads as TGTGCCAGCAGCGTAGCTGGCAGGGAATCACCCCTCCACTTT.

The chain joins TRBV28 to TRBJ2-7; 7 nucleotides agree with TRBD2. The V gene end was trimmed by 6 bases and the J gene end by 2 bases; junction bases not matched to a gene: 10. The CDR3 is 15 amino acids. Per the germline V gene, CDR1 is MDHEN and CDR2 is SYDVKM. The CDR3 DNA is TGTGCCAGCAGGAACCGGGACTACACTGCCTACGAGCAGTACTTC. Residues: CASRNRDYTAYEQYF.

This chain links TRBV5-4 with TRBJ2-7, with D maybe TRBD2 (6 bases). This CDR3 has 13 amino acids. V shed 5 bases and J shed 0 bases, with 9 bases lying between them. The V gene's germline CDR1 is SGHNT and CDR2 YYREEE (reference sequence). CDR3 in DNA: TGTGCCAGCAGTCCCGGGAGCTCCTACGAGCAGTACTTC. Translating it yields CASSPGSSYEQYF.

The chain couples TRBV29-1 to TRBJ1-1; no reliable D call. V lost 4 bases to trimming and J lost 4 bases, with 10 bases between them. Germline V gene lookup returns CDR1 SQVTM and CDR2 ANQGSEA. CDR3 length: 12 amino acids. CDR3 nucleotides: TGCAGCGTTGTGGGGATCGGCACTGAAGCTTTCTTT. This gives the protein CSVVGIGTEAFF.

The CDR3 nucleotides are TGTGCCAGTAGTATTAGAGGGGGCTGGACTGAAGCTTTCTTT. Its translation is CASSIRGGWTEAFF. The chain is built from TRBV19 and TRBJ1-1, with 7 bases aligning to TRBD1. V gave up 3 bases and J gave up 5 bases; unmatched junction bases: 6. There are 14 residues in the CDR3. Looked up from germline, CDR1 is LNHDA and CDR2 is SQIVND (reference sequence). Combining the CDR3 with reference TRBV19 and TRBJ1-1 gives the whole variable domain DGGITQSPKYLFRKEGQNVTLSCEQNLNHDAMYWYRQDPGQGLRLIYYSQIVNDFQKGDIAEGYSVSREKKESFPLTVTSAQKNPTAFYLCASSIRGGWTEAFFGQGTRLTVV.

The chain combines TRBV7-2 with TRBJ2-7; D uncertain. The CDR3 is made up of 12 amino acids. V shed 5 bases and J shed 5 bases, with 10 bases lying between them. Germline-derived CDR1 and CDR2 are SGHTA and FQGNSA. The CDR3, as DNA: TGTGCCAGCAGCCATATCGTCGACGAGCAGTACTTC. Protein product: CASSHIVDEQYF.

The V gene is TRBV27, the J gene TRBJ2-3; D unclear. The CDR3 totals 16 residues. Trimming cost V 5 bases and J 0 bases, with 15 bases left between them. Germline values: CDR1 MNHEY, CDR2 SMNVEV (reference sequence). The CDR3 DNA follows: TGTGCCAGCAGTCTGACCGATGTTGCTAGCACAGATACGCAGTATTTT. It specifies CASSLTDVASTDTQYF.